This note documents a single T cell receptor (beta chain) sequence. This entry is derived from a study of control samples from healthy donors and cancer patients. Produced via immunoSEQ multiplex PCR; TCRdb's table is partial and in-frame only. The sample includes tens of thousands of clones, nearly 95% seen only once; the top ten take roughly a quarter. Germline loops: CDR1 MNHEY, CDR2 SVGAGI. This CDR3 contains 13 residues. Deletions cut 11 bases from V and 1 base from J, with 14 bases between. V usage is TRBV6-5 and J usage is TRBJ2-5, with TRBD1 as a possible D gene (6 bases). Sequences were obtained from PBMCs. This sequence originates from a woman between 50 and 59 years old with head and neck cancer. CDR3 in amino acids: CAARRTVQETQYF. In DNA, the CDR3 is TGTGCCGCCCGCCGGACAGTCCAAGAGACCCAGTACTTC.